These 17 T cell receptor beta chains were sequenced from one sample in a study of spatial heterogeneity in lung cancer. No cognate antigen is known for these TCRs. The sample's time point: sample taken at primary tumor resection. Overall study findings and caveats: Counts of expanded intratumoral alpha and beta TCRs tracked tumor mutation counts.

Each CDR3 protein gets one entry after TCRdb re-called the 5' RACE reads with MiXCR. The sample consists of about 25,000 distinct CDR3 sequences, 8.8% of them appearing once. The specimen comprised lung tumor tissue, sampled at surgery. Source of these receptors: a male donor with early-stage non-small cell lung cancer.

This clonotype was found many times. J is TRBJ2-6 and V is TRBV2; D remains ambiguous. CDR1 SNHLY and CDR2 FYNNEI come from the germline V gene. The CDR3 contains 12 residues. V lost 4 bases and J 2 bases, leaving 0 bases between the germline ends. The CDR3 loop reads CASSAGANVLTF. In DNA form, the CDR3 reads TGTGCCAGCAGTGCTGGGGCCAACGTCCTGACTTTC.

This clonotype was seen repeatedly, ten times or more. The V and J genes are TRBV9 and TRBJ2-5, with TRBD2 matching 10 bases. V lost 1 base, J lost 2 bases, and 8 bases stayed unmatched. The CDR3 covers 17 residues. The germline V gene has CDR1 SGDLS and CDR2 YYNGEE. The CDR3 DNA follows: TGTGCCAGCAGCGTACGGGCTAGCGGGGGATTACAAGAGACCCAGTACTTC. Its translation is CASSVRASGGLQETQYF.

In its sample, this clonotype ranks as medium-sized. The rearrangement joins TRBV10-3 to TRBJ2-5, with TRBD1 as a possible D gene (6 bases). Germline V gene data show CDR1 as ENHRY and CDR2 as SYGVKD. The CDR3 contains 12 residues. V lost 8 bases to trimming and J lost 5 bases, with 12 bases between them. The DNA for the CDR3 is TGTGCCATCTCTGGGGGCCCGGAGACCCAGTACTTC. Translation: CAISGGPETQYF.

In its sample, this clonotype ranks as medium-sized. The chain uses TRBV5-1 and TRBJ2-3, with D tentatively TRBD1 (6 bases). Germline V gives CDR1 SGHRS, CDR2 YFSETQ. The V end lost 2 bases, the J end lost 2 bases, and 15 bases lay between the germline ends. The length of the CDR3 is 16 residues. CDR3 in DNA: TGCGCCAGCAGCTTCCGGCAGGGGCCCACCACAGATACGCAGTATTTT. This translates into CASSFRQGPTTDTQYF.

This clonotype has at least ten counts. The chain has TRBV7-3 and TRBJ2-2; tentative D call: TRBD2 (6 bases). The germline CDR1 and CDR2 sequences are SGHTA and FQGTGA. Trimming removed 5 bases from V and 1 base from J, with 8 bases in between. The CDR3 is made up of 14 amino acids. This CDR3 reads CASSLGLNTGELFF. The CDR3 DNA reads as TGTGCCAGCAGCCTGGGACTGAACACCGGGGAGCTGTTTTTT.

This clonotype was seen ten or more times. V usage is TRBV11-3 and J usage is TRBJ2-7; D is perhaps TRBD2 (5 bases). The germline V gene encodes CDR1 SGHNT and CDR2 YENEEA. This CDR3 has 13 amino acids. V was pared by 5 bases and J by 0 bases, with 8 bases between. The CDR3 loop reads CASSPRGSYEQYF. The CDR3 coding sequence is TGTGCCAGCAGCCCCCGGGGCTCCTACGAGCAGTACTTC.

This clonotype was seen many times. V and J are TRBV7-9 and TRBJ1-5; 7 positions match TRBD1. Germline trimming cut 5 bases from V and 7 bases from J; bases unmatched to any gene: 8. CDR1 SEHNR and CDR2 FQNEAQ come from the germline V gene (reference sequence). The CDR3 consists of 14 residues. The CDR3 loop is CASSREGAGQPQHF. CDR3 DNA sequence: TGTGCCAGCAGCCGGGAGGGGGCAGGACAGCCCCAGCATTTT.

V and J are TRBV30 and TRBJ2-4; TRBD1 agrees at 9 bases. In germline, CDR1 is GTSNPN, CDR2 SVGIG (reference sequence). The CDR3 covers 14 residues. V lost 2 bases to trimming and J lost 7 bases; unmatched junction nucleotides: 6. The CDR3 loop is CAWSPGTGSNIQYF. In DNA, the CDR3 is TGTGCCTGGAGTCCCGGGACAGGGAGCAACATTCAGTACTTC.

This clonotype has a handful of counts. This chain connects TRBV3-1 to TRBJ2-3, with no clear D. CDR3 length equals 13 residues. Germline V gene lookup returns CDR1 LGHDT and CDR2 YNNKEL (reference sequence). V was trimmed by 0 bases and J by 3 bases, leaving 4 bases between them. The CDR3 loop reads CASSQEATDTQYF. For the CDR3, the DNA is TGTGCCAGCAGCCAAGAGGCGACAGATACGCAGTATTTT.

This chain connects TRBV12-3 or TRBV12-4 to TRBJ2-2; possibly TRBD1 or TRBD2 for D (5 bases each). The CDR3 totals 15 residues. Trimming took off 1 base at V and 5 bases at J, with 11 bases between the two ends. CDR3 in DNA: TGTGCCAGCAGTTTAGGAGGGGTTAAAACCGGGGAGCTGTTTTTT. Translation: CASSLGGVKTGELFF.

This clonotype was observed a few times. The chain joins TRBV12-3 or TRBV12-4 to TRBJ2-7; TRBD1 or TRBD2 may be the D gene (5 bases each). Trimming took off 8 bases at V and 2 bases at J, with 16 bases between the two ends. The CDR3 spans 14 residues. The DNA for the CDR3 is TGTGCCAGCCAGCGAGGGATGGGGGCCTACGAGCAGTACTTC. It is translated as CASQRGMGAYEQYF.

This clonotype was detected ten times or more. The chain carries TRBV24-1 and TRBJ2-2; D gene unclear. V lost 5 bases and J 10 bases, leaving 7 bases between the germline ends. CDR1 is KGHDR and CDR2 is SFDVKD in the germline V gene. CDR3 length equals 11 residues. The CDR3 protein is CATSGHQELFF. In nucleotides, the CDR3 is TGTGCCACCAGTGGTCACCAGGAGCTGTTTTTT.

The chain is built from TRBV11-2 and TRBJ2-1; unclear D gene. Germline V gives CDR1 SGHAT, CDR2 FQNNGV. Deletions cut 1 base from V and 7 bases from J, with 8 bases between. The CDR3 sequence is 13 residues long. The CDR3 here is CASSLVGQNEQFF. CDR3 DNA sequence: TGTGCCAGCAGCTTAGTTGGGCAGAATGAGCAGTTCTTC.

This clonotype occurred a few times. CDR3 DNA sequence: TGTGCCAGCAGCAACTATGGGACAGGGGCGTGGGAGCAGTACTTC. This codes for CASSNYGTGAWEQYF. V and J are TRBV6-2 or TRBV6-3 and TRBJ2-7, with 10 nucleotides matching TRBD1. Germline CDR1 reads MNHEY; CDR2 reads SVGEGT. The CDR3 spans 15 residues. The J segment lost 7 bases and the V segment lost 6 bases, leaving 12 bases of the junction unmatched.

This sequence joins TRBV27 and TRBJ1-2, with 7 bases matching TRBD1. Germline lookup yields CDR1 MNHEY and CDR2 SMNVEV (reference sequence). J was trimmed by 3 bases and V by 5 bases; bases with no gene match: 6. The CDR3 has 14 residues. This CDR3 reads CASSLRTGDYGYTF. CDR3 nucleotide sequence: TGTGCCAGCAGTCTCCGGACAGGCGACTATGGCTACACCTTC.

There are a few counts of this clonotype. V usage is TRBV24-1 and J usage is TRBJ2-1, with 10 bases identical to TRBD2. CDR3 length: 17 residues. The J segment lost 5 bases and the V segment lost 7 bases, leaving 13 bases of the junction unmatched. CDR1 and CDR2 (germline): KGHDR, SFDVKD. CDR3 coding DNA: TGTGCCACCAGCCAGCGGGGGGGTCCACACGAGAACAATGAGCAGTTCTTC. It codes for CATSQRGGPHENNEQFF.

Turning to this clonotype: Compared with germline, one end of the junction differs, possibly owing to a read error. DNA of the CDR3: TGTGCCAGCAGTCTCGGGCCAAACTCCAGGCCCCTCTTC. Its protein product is CASSLGPNSRPLF. The V gene is TRBV12-3 or TRBV12-4, the J gene TRBJ1-2; D gene ambiguous. This CDR3 has 13 amino acids.